This T cell receptor (beta chain) was captured by sequencing in a study of OX40 agonist ivuxolimab in advanced cancers. At the level of the study: As their treatment, patients were administered ivuxolimab, an agonistic anti-OX40 (CD134) antibody. The patients received ivuxolimab by intravenous route every 2 weeks at 0.01 to 10 mg/kg. Enrollees could have had prior anti-PD-1, anti-PD-L1 or anti-CTLA-4 therapy, which over 35% had received.

Collection of blood occurred at baseline, at cycle 4 day 1, and at cycle 7 day 1. Sequenced by immunoSEQ multiplex PCR; TCRdb stores in-frame clones only, minus some. Seen here are about 110,000 clones, 90% observed once, and the top ten hold around 0.47%. The V end lost 1 base, the J end lost 2 bases, and 10 bases lay between the germline ends. From germline, CDR1 is SEHNR and CDR2 FQNEAQ (reference sequence). The CDR3 length is 15 residues. The chain carries TRBV7-9 and TRBJ2-3, with D hard to call. Source: CD4+ or CD8+ T cells sorted from blood, taken in a trial of the OX40 agonist ivuxolimab. The sequence derives from an adult with an advanced solid tumor such as melanoma, head and neck, liver or kidney cancer. The CDR3, as DNA: TGTGCCAGCAGCTTAGTTTCGATTCTCACAGATACGCAGTATTTT. Translating gives CASSLVSILTDTQYF.